The sequence of this TCR beta chain was determined in a study of human T cells and chemical hapten exposure. Indicated time point: patch test 1, 2 weeks after DPC sensitization. The treatment was: therapeutic diphenylcyclopropenone sensitization with weekly scalp DPC. TCRdb reprocessed the RACE reads via MiXCR and lists one record per CDR3 protein. The sample consists of some 180,000 distinct CDR3 sequences, approximately 20% of them appearing once. Germline lookup yields CDR1 SGHAT and CDR2 FQNNGV. V lost 3 bases, J lost 8 bases, and 7 bases lay in between. The CDR3 runs to 11 residues. The sequenced sample was whole blood, obtained in connection with sensitization to the hapten diphenylcyclopropenone (DPC). The clonotype was recovered from a woman between 45 and 60 years old with alopecia areata. Some clones in this sample may be carry-over from other donors' samples. V and J are TRBV11-2 and TRBJ1-1; D ambiguous. For the CDR3, the DNA is TGTGCCAGCAGCTTCCGGACCGAAGCTTTCTTT. Translation: CASSFRTEAFF.